The 7 T cell receptor beta chains below come from one sample, sequenced in a study of cytomegalovirus exposure and HLA in healthy donors. PCR involved 60 Vbeta and 13 Jbeta primers. Produced via immunoSEQ multiplex PCR; TCRdb's table is partial and in-frame only. Of about 140,000 clones listed, roughly 80% are singletons. The material sequenced was PBMCs. The receptors shown here come from a man between 18 and 35 years old in good health and CMV-seronegative.

This chain connects TRBV11-2 to TRBJ1-1; tentative D call: TRBD1 (5 bases). This CDR3 contains 14 residues. CDR1 and CDR2 from the germline V gene are SGHAT and FQNNGV. V lost 4 bases and J 3 bases, leaving 12 bases between the germline ends. CDR3 bases: TGTGCCAGCAGCTCCCCGACAGTCCACACTGAAGCTTTCTTT. Encoded protein: CASSSPTVHTEAFF. The full variable domain, completed using reference TRBV11-2 and TRBJ1-1, is EAGVAQSPRYKIIEKRQSVAFWCNPISGHATLYWYQQILGQGPKLLIQFQNNGVVDDSQLPKDRFSAERLKGVDSTLKIQPAKLEDSAVYLCASSSPTVHTEAFFGQGTRLTVV.

V and J are TRBV7-9 and TRBJ1-4; the match to TRBD1 covers 7 bases. The germline V gene encodes CDR1 SEHNR and CDR2 FQNEAQ (reference sequence). Trimming removed 1 base from V and 4 bases from J; junction bases left unmatched: 3. The CDR3 spans 15 residues. CDR3 nucleotide sequence: TGTGCCAGCAGCTTAGAGGGACAGCTTAATGAAAAACTGTTTTTT. Translating it yields CASSLEGQLNEKLFF.

V and J are TRBV6-5 and TRBJ1-2; D gene ambiguous. This CDR3 contains 13 residues. V lost 5 bases to trimming and J lost 3 bases, with 10 bases between them. Germline CDR1 and CDR2: MNHEY and SVGAGI. The DNA of the CDR3 is TGTGCCAGCAGTCCCGACATCGACTATGGCTACACCTTC. Translation gives CASSPDIDYGYTF.

This clone was counted between two and nine times. The J gene is TRBJ2-1, the V gene TRBV4-3; 8 bases map to TRBD2. This CDR3 region has 17 residues. Trimming cost V 2 bases and J 8 bases; bases outside gene matches: 14. Per the germline V gene, CDR1 is LGHNA and CDR2 is YSLEER. This CDR3 reads CASSQSFGGAVFYEQFF. The DNA for the CDR3 is TGCGCCAGCAGCCAATCTTTCGGGGGGGCCGTGTTTTATGAGCAGTTCTTC.

Only one count was recorded for this clone. V and J are TRBV15 and TRBJ1-5, with D hard to call. Germline V gives CDR1 LNHNV, CDR2 YYDKDF (reference sequence). The CDR3 has 14 residues. V lost 0 bases to trimming and J lost 7 bases, with 10 bases between them. CDR3 bases: TGTGCCACCAGCAGAGATCTGGCAGTCCAGCCCCAGCATTTT. Amino acids: CATSRDLAVQPQHF. Looking up the rest from reference TRBV15 and TRBJ1-5 gives the full variable domain: DAMVIQNPRYQVTQFGKPVTLSCSQTLNHNVMYWYQQKSSQAPKLLFHYYDKDFNNEADTPDNFQSRRPNTSFCFLDIRSPGLGDTAMYLCATSRDLAVQPQHFGDGTRLSIL.

This sequence joins TRBV7-9 and TRBJ2-1; TRBD2 is a possible D gene (5 bases). This CDR3 spans 16 amino acids. The V end lost 5 bases, the J end lost 0 bases, and 14 bases lay between the germline ends. CDR1 and CDR2 from the germline V gene are SEHNR and FQNEAQ (reference sequence). CDR3 residues: CASSPLVGSSYNEQFF. The DNA of the CDR3 is TGTGCCAGCAGCCCTCTTGTGGGGAGCTCCTACAATGAGCAGTTCTTC.

This chain's CDR3 is CASSRQGQRPKPSNYGYTF. The DNA for the CDR3 is TGTGCCAGCAGCCGACAGGGTCAACGCCCGAAACCTTCTAACTATGGCTACACCTTC. V and J are TRBV4-2 and TRBJ1-2; 7 positions match TRBD1. The V and J ends lost 4 bases and 0 bases, in that order; junction bases with no gene match: 17. Germline V CDR1 and CDR2: LGHNA, YNFKEQ. The CDR3 totals 19 residues.